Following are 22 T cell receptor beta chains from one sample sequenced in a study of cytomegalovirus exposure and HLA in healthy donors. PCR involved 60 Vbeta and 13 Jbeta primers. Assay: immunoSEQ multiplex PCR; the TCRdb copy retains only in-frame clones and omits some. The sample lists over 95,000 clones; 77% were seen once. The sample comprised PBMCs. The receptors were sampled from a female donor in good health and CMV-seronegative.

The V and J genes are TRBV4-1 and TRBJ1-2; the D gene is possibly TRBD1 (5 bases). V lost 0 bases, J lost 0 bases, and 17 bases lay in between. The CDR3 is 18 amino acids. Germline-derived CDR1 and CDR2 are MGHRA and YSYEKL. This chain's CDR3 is CASSQDRTAGVPNYGYTF. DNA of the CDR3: TGCGCCAGCAGCCAAGACCGCACAGCGGGGGTCCCTAACTATGGCTACACCTTC.

In nucleotides, the CDR3 is TGTGCCAGTAGTATTGAGGACTCCTCTGATGAGCAGTACTTC. Its translation: CASSIEDSSDEQYF. The chain joins TRBV19 to TRBJ2-7; tentatively, D is TRBD2 (5 bases). Trimming removed 3 bases from V and 7 bases from J, with 16 bases in between. The CDR3 is 14 amino acids. From germline, CDR1 is LNHDA and CDR2 SQIVND (reference sequence). The full variable domain, with the rest looked up from reference TRBV19 and TRBJ2-7, is DGGITQSPKYLFRKEGQNVTLSCEQNLNHDAMYWYRQDPGQGLRLIYYSQIVNDFQKGDIAEGYSVSREKKESFPLTVTSAQKNPTAFYLCASSIEDSSDEQYFGPGTRLTVT.

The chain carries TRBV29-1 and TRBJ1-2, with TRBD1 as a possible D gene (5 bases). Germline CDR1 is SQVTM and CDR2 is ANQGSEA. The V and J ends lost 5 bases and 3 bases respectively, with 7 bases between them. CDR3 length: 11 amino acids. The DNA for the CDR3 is TGCAGCGTTTGGGGCGACTATGGCTACACCTTC. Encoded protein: CSVWGDYGYTF.

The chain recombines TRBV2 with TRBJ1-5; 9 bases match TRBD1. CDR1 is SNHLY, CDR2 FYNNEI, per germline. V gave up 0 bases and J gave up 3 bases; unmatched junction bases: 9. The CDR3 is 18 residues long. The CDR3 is CASSEARKGTGTNQPQHF. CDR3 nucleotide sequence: TGTGCCAGCAGTGAAGCTAGGAAAGGGACAGGGACCAATCAGCCCCAGCATTTT.

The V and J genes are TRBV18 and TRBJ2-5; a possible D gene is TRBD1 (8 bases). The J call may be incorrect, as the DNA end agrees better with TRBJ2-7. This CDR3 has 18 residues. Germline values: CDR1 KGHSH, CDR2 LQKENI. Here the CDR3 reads CASNLGQGQPGGSYEQYF. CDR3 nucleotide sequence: TGTGCCAGCAACCTAGGACAGGGACAACCGGGGGGCTCCTACGAGCAGTACTTC.

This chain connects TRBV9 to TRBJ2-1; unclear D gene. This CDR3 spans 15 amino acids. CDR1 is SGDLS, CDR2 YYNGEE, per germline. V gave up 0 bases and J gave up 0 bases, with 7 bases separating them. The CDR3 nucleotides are TGTGCCAGCAGCGTAGGAGTGAGCTCCTACAATGAGCAGTTCTTC. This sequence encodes CASSVGVSSYNEQFF.

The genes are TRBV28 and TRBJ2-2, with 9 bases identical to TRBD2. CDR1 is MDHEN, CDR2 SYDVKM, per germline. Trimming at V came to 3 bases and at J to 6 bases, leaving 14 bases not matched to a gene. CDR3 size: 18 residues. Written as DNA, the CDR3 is TGTGCCAGCAGTTTTCAGGTCGGGCTAGCGGGATCGGCCGGGGAGCTGTTTTTT. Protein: CASSFQVGLAGSAGELFF. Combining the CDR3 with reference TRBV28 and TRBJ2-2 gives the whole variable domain DVKVTQSSRYLVKRTGEKVFLECVQDMDHENMFWYRQDPGLGLRLIYFSYDVKMKEKGDIPEGYSVSREKKERFSLILESASTNQTSMYLCASSFQVGLAGSAGELFFGEGSRLTVL.

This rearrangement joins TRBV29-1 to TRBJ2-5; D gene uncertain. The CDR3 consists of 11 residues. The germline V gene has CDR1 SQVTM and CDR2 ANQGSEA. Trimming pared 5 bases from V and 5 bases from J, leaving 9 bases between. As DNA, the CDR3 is TGCAGCGTTCTCGCGCCGGAGACCCAGTACTTC. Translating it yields CSVLAPETQYF.

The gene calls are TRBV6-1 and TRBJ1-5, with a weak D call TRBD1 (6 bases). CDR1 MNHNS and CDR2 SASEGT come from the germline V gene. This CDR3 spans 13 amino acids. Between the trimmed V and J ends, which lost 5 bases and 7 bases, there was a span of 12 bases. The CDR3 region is CASSWGQEQPQHF. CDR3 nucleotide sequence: TGTGCCAGCAGTTGGGGACAAGAACAGCCCCAGCATTTT.

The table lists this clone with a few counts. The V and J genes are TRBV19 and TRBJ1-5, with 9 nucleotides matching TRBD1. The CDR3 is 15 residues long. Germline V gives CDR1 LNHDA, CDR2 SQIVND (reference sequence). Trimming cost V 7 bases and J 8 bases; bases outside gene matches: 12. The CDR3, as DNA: TGTGCCAGTACCCCGGACAGGGGCCAAAGAGAGCCCCAGCATTTT. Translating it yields CASTPDRGQREPQHF.

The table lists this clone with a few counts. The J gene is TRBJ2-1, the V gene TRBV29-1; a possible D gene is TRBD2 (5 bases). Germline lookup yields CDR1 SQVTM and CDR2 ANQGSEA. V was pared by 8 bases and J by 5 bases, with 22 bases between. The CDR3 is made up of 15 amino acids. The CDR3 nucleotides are TGCAGCTGTCGTCGGAGCGAGGGCCTTAACAATGAGCAGTTCTTC. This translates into CSCRRSEGLNNEQFF.

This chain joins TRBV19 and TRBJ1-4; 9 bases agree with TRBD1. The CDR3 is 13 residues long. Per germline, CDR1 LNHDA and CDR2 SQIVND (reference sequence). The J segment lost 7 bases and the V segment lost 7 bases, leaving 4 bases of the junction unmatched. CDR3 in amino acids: CASTDRGSEKLFF. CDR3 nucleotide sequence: TGTGCCAGTACGGACAGGGGTTCTGAAAAACTGTTTTTT.

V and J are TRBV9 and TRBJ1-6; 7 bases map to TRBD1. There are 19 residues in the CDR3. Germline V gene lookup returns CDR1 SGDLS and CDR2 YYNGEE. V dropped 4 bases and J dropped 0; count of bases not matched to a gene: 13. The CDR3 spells CASSSGGIAPTSYNSPLHF. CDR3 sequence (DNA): TGTGCCAGCAGCTCAGGGGGAATAGCTCCTACCTCCTATAATTCACCCCTCCACTTT.

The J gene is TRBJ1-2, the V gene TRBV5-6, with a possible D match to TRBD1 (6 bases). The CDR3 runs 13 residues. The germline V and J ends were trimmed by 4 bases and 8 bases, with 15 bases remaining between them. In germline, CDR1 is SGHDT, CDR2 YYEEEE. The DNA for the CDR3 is TGTGCCAGCAGCCTGGGCAGGGGAGGGGGCTACACCTTC. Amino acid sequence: CASSLGRGGGYTF.

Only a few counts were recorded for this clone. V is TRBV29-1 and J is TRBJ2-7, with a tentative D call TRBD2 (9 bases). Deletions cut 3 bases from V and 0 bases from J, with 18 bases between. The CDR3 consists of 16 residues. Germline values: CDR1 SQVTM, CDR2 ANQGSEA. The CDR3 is CSVETAGGTGSYEQYF. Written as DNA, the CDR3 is TGCAGCGTTGAGACCGCGGGAGGGACAGGCTCCTACGAGCAGTACTTC.

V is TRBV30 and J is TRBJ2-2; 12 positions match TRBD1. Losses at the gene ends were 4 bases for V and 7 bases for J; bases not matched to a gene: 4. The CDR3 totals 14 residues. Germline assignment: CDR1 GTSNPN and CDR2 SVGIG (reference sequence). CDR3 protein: CAWMGDRGRGELFF. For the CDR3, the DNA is TGTGCCTGGATGGGGGACAGGGGGCGCGGGGAGCTGTTTTTT.

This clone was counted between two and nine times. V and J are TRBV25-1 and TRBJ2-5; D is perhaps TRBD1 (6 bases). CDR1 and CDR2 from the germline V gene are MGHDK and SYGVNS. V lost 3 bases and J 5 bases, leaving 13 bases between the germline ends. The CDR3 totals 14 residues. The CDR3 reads CASSEGLGAETQYF. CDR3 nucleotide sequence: TGTGCCAGCAGTGAGGGATTGGGGGCTGAGACCCAGTACTTC.

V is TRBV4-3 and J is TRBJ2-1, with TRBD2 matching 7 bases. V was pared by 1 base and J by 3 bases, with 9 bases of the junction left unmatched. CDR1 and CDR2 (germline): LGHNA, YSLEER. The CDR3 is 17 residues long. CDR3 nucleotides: TGCGCCAGCAGCCAAGCCCTCTTGGCTAGCGGCTACAATGAGCAGTTCTTC. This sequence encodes CASSQALLASGYNEQFF.

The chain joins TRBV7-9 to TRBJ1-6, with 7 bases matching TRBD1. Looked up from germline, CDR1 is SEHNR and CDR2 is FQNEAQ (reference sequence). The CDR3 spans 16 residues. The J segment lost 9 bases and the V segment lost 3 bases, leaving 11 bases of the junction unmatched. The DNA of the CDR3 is TGTGCCAGCAGCTTCTCCGGGACAGCGAATGGTTCACCCCTCCACTTT. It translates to CASSFSGTANGSPLHF. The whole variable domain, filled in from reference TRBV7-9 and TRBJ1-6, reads DTGVSQNPRHKITKRGQNVTFRCDPISEHNRLYWYRQTLGQGPEFLTYFQNEAQLEKSRLLSDRFSAERPKGSFSTLEIQRTEQGDSAMYLCASSFSGTANGSPLHFGNGTRLTVT.

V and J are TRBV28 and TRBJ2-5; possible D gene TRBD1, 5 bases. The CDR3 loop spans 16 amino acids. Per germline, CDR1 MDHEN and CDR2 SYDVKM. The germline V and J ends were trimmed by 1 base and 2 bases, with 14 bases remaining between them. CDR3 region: CASSLSGSASQETQYF. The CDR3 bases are TGTGCCAGCAGTTTATCAGGGTCGGCGTCGCAAGAGACCCAGTACTTC.

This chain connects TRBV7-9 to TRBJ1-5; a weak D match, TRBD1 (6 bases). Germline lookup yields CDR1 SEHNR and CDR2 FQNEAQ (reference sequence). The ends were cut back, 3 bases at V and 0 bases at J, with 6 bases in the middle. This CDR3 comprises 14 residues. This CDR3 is CASSLTGSNQPQHF. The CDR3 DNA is TGTGCCAGCAGCTTGACAGGTAGCAATCAGCCCCAGCATTTT. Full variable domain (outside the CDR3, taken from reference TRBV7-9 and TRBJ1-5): DTGVSQNPRHKITKRGQNVTFRCDPISEHNRLYWYRQTLGQGPEFLTYFQNEAQLEKSRLLSDRFSAERPKGSFSTLEIQRTEQGDSAMYLCASSLTGSNQPQHFGDGTRLSIL.

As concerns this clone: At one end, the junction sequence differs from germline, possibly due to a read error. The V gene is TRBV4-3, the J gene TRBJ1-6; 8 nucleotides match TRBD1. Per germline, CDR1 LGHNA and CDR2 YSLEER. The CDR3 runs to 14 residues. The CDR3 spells CASRQDRGFSPLHF. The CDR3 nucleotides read TGCGCCAGCAGACAAGACAGGGGCTTCTCACCCCTCCACTTT.